The 12 T cell receptor beta chains given below trace back to one sample, sequenced in a study of blood T cell repertoires in COVID-19 (dated by TCRdb to between 2020 and 2021). Library creation used the immunoSEQ multiplex PCR assay. The clones in this table, taken by TCRdb from immuneACCESS, are in-frame only. Not every clone is retained; where verified, under half of the shortfall comes from an unresolved V gene, and the cause of the rest is unknown. The sample has under 200,000 clones on record, approximately 88% of them singletons. The ten largest clonotypes hold roughly an eighth of the sample. The sequenced sample was peripheral blood. Source of these receptors: a man in his late teens or twenties with active or convalescent COVID-19.

The V gene is TRBV6-2 or TRBV6-3, the J gene TRBJ2-6, with D perhaps TRBD1 (7 bases). CDR3 length: 17 residues. CDR1 is MNHEY, CDR2 SVGEGT, per germline. Trimming shortened V by 2 bases and J by 0 bases, and 11 bases separated the two germline ends. The CDR3 DNA sequence: TGTGCCAGCAGTTACGTGCAGGGGGGCTCTGGGGCCAACGTCCTGACTTTC. This encodes CASSYVQGGSGANVLTF.

This chain links TRBV7-6 with TRBJ2-1; no firm D call. V shed 2 bases and J shed 5 bases, with 7 bases lying between them. CDR1 and CDR2 (germline): SGHVS, FNYEAQ. This CDR3 has 13 residues. The CDR3 DNA reads TGTGCCAGCAGCTTATCACAGAACAATGAGCAGTTCTTC. Translated: CASSLSQNNEQFF.

J is TRBJ2-2 and V is TRBV18; 9 bases align to TRBD2. The length of the CDR3 is 16 residues. V lost 6 bases to trimming and J lost 5 bases; unmatched junction nucleotides: 10. Germline-derived CDR1 and CDR2 are KGHSH and LQKENI. This chain's CDR3 is CASSPELAGRTGELFF. Written as DNA, the CDR3 is TGTGCCAGCTCTCCCGAGCTAGCGGGAAGGACCGGGGAGCTGTTTTTT. Filled out from reference TRBV18 and TRBJ2-2, the complete variable domain reads NAGVMQNPRHLVRRRGQEARLRCSPMKGHSHVYWYRQLPEEGLKFMVYLQKENIIDESGMPKERFSAEFPKEGPSILRIQQVVRGDSAAYFCASSPELAGRTGELFFGEGSRLTVL.

The chain carries TRBV18 and TRBJ2-3; 9 bases fit TRBD1. V gave up 8 bases and J gave up 5 bases; unmatched junction bases: 8. Germline V lookup: CDR1 KGHSH, CDR2 LQKENI. The CDR3 extends over 14 amino acids. CDR3 residues: CASRGTGRIDTQYF. In nucleotides, the CDR3 is TGTGCCAGCCGAGGGACAGGGAGGATAGATACGCAGTATTTT.

The genes are TRBV15 and TRBJ1-3; D call uncertain. The CDR3 is made up of 15 amino acids. V dropped 2 bases and J dropped 0 bases, with 8 bases sitting between them. The germline V gene encodes CDR1 LNHNV and CDR2 YYDKDF (reference sequence). DNA for the CDR3: TGTGCCACCAGCAGACTCTTGAGCTCTGGAAACACCATATATTTT. Amino acid sequence: CATSRLLSSGNTIYF.

In its sample, this clone was seen once. The chain is built from TRBV21-1 and TRBJ2-7; the table's D call TRBD2 went unverified against the DNA. TRBV21-1 is a pseudogene segment. This CDR3 region has 20 residues. The CDR3 DNA follows: TGTGCCAGCAGCAAAATAAGGTGGGATACTAGCGGGAGGGCCACTTACGAGCAGTACTTC. Its protein product is CASSKIRWDTSGRATYEQYF.

This chain uses TRBV2 with TRBJ2-5, with D tentatively TRBD2 (5 bases). Looked up from germline, CDR1 is SNHLY and CDR2 is FYNNEI. This CDR3 region has 15 residues. V dropped 2 bases and J dropped 0 bases, with 10 bases sitting between them. CDR3 protein: CASSESREHQETQYF. DNA for the CDR3: TGTGCCAGCAGTGAATCAAGGGAGCACCAAGAGACCCAGTACTTC.

V gene TRBV15 combines with J gene TRBJ1-2; TRBD1 agrees at 7 bases. Per germline, CDR1 LNHNV and CDR2 YYDKDF (reference sequence). V shed 3 bases, J shed 3 bases, and the junction held 7 bases outside the gene matches. The CDR3 totals 15 residues. The CDR3 reads CATSSARQGHYGYTF. For the CDR3, the DNA is TGTGCCACCAGCAGCGCCCGACAGGGTCACTATGGCTACACCTTC.

This clone was seen only a few times. J is TRBJ2-7 and V is TRBV5-6; 13 bases map to TRBD2. The V segment lost 2 bases and the J segment 1 base; nucleotides outside the gene matches: 6. From germline, CDR1 is SGHDT and CDR2 YYEEEE. There are 17 residues in the CDR3. DNA for the CDR3: TGTGCCAGCAGCTTCGGGACTAGCGGGATGTCATCCTACGAGCAGTACTTC. Encoded protein: CASSFGTSGMSSYEQYF.

The chain is built from TRBV5-5 and TRBJ1-3; 9 nucleotides align to TRBD1. The J segment lost 0 bases and the V segment lost 3 bases, leaving 10 bases of the junction unmatched. Germline V lookup: CDR1 SGHKS, CDR2 YYEKEE (reference sequence). The CDR3 is 18 amino acids. Here the CDR3 DNA reads TGTGCCAGCAGCTCGGCGGGGACAGGGCAAAGCTCTGGAAACACCATATATTTT. It codes for CASSSAGTGQSSGNTIYF.

This sequence joins TRBV29-1 and TRBJ2-1, with D possibly matching TRBD2 (5 bases). V lost 7 bases and J lost 1, with 14 bases in between. CDR3 size: 14 residues. Per germline, CDR1 SQVTM and CDR2 ANQGSEA. CDR3 nucleotides: TGCAGCGCATGGGGAGACATTTCCTACAATGAGCAGTTCTTC. Translating gives CSAWGDISYNEQFF.

The rearrangement uses TRBV15 and TRBJ1-2; D uncertain. The CDR3 runs to 12 residues. CDR1 LNHNV and CDR2 YYDKDF come from the germline V gene (reference sequence). The V end was cut by 11 bases, the J end by 2 bases, with 12 bases between. As DNA, the CDR3 is TGTGCCTCTCTTGGGAGGAACTATGGCTACACCTTC. This translates into CASLGRNYGYTF.